Below, 14 T cell receptor beta chains from the same sample are listed, as sequenced in a study of T cell responses to AZD1222 COVID-19 vaccine. Assay: immunoSEQ multiplex PCR; the TCRdb copy retains only in-frame clones and omits some. Altogether roughly 120,000 clones are present, 80% to 95% being singletons, with the ten largest covering 4.2%. The material was peripheral blood, obtained 28 days after the second dose of the MenACWY control vaccine. All receptors derive from an adult who received the MenACWY meningococcal vaccine as a control.

The chain recombines TRBV5-6 with TRBJ2-2, with D uncertain. The V end lost 5 bases, the J end lost 6 bases, and 14 bases lay between the germline ends. CDR3 length equals 14 residues. The germline V gene encodes CDR1 SGHDT and CDR2 YYEEEE. The CDR3 region is CASRQNLEPGELFF. The DNA of the CDR3 is TGTGCCAGCAGACAGAACCTGGAACCCGGGGAGCTGTTTTTT. Combining the CDR3 with reference TRBV5-6 and TRBJ2-2 gives the whole variable domain DAGVTQSPTHLIKTRGQQVTLRCSPKSGHDTVSWYQQALGQGPQFIFQYYEEEERQRGNFPDRFSGHQFPNYSSELNVNALLLGDSALYLCASRQNLEPGELFFGEGSRLTVL.

The J gene is TRBJ1-1, the V gene TRBV7-9; perhaps TRBD1 as D (5 bases). Deletions cut 4 bases from V and 2 bases from J, with 14 bases between. Germline CDR1 SEHNR, CDR2 FQNEAQ (reference sequence). This CDR3 is 15 amino acids long. The CDR3, as DNA: TGTGCCAGCAGCTCGGGGGAAAGATACAACACTGAAGCTTTCTTT. It specifies CASSSGERYNTEAFF.

The chain combines TRBV6-2 or TRBV6-3 with TRBJ1-1; 9 bases align to TRBD1. The CDR3 loop spans 15 amino acids. Germline CDR1 and CDR2: MNHEY and SVGEGT. Trimming at V came to 4 bases and at J to 5 bases, leaving 8 bases not matched to a gene. The CDR3 region is CASSLPGQGGTEAFF. Here the CDR3 DNA reads TGTGCCAGCAGTTTACCGGGACAGGGAGGTACTGAAGCTTTCTTT.

V gene TRBV28 combines with J gene TRBJ1-2; D might be TRBD1 (6 bases). This CDR3 has 14 residues. Trimming took off 6 bases at V and 1 base at J, with 12 bases between the two ends. Germline V CDR1 and CDR2: MDHEN, SYDVKM. CDR3 sequence: CASSGQSSNYGYTF. The CDR3 region has the DNA TGTGCCAGCAGCGGACAGTCAAGTAACTATGGCTACACCTTC.

The genes are TRBV3-1 (or the pseudogene TRBV3-2) and TRBJ1-6, with 8 bases that match TRBD1. Trimming took 1 base from V and 8 from J; bases not matched to a gene: 4. Germline CDR1 LGHDT, CDR2 YNNKEL (reference sequence). CDR3 length: 15 amino acids. CDR3 protein: CASSQVDRADSPLHF. In nucleotides, the CDR3 is TGTGCCAGCAGCCAAGTGGACAGGGCTGATTCACCCCTCCACTTT.

This clone has only a few counts. The V and J genes are TRBV7-9 and TRBJ2-3; no clear D. CDR1 is SEHNR and CDR2 is FQNEAQ in the germline V gene (reference sequence). The V end was cut by 2 bases, the J end by 4 bases, with 4 bases between. The CDR3 runs to 12 residues. Here the CDR3 reads CASSLWADTQYF. CDR3 bases: TGTGCCAGCAGCTTATGGGCAGATACGCAGTATTTT. The full variable domain, rest sourced from reference TRBV7-9 and TRBJ2-3, is DTGVSQNPRHKITKRGQNVTFRCDPISEHNRLYWYRQTLGQGPEFLTYFQNEAQLEKSRLLSDRFSAERPKGSFSTLEIQRTEQGDSAMYLCASSLWADTQYFGPGTRLTVL.

The CDR3 sequence: CASSGPQPGQGVYNYGYTF. DNA of the CDR3: TGTGCCAGCAGCGGGCCCCAGCCGGGACAGGGGGTGTATAACTATGGCTACACCTTC. V is TRBV4-2 and J is TRBJ1-2; TRBD1 matches 11 bases. V trimming: 5 bases; J trimming: 1 base; junction bases outside the gene matches: 15. CDR3 size: 19 residues. In germline, CDR1 is LGHNA, CDR2 YNFKEQ.

The V and J genes are TRBV11-3 and TRBJ2-5, with 11 bases lining up with TRBD2. The junction had 3 bases not matched to a gene; V was cut back by 2 bases and J by 4 bases. The CDR3 consists of 15 residues. CDR1 SGHNT and CDR2 YENEEA come from the germline V gene. Written as DNA, the CDR3 is TGTGCCAGCAGCTTAACTAGCGGGAGTGGAGAGACCCAGTACTTC. Translation: CASSLTSGSGETQYF.

The chain is built from TRBV27 and TRBJ2-1; 10 positions agree with TRBD2. Germline CDR1 and CDR2: MNHEY and SMNVEV (reference sequence). The CDR3 loop spans 17 amino acids. V shed 5 bases and J 6 bases; nucleotides not matched to a gene: 13. CDR3 sequence: CASSHTPPAGGGNEQFF. Written as DNA, the CDR3 is TGTGCCAGCAGTCACACCCCCCCAGCGGGAGGGGGCAATGAGCAGTTCTTC.

J is TRBJ2-2 and V is TRBV3-1 (or the pseudogene TRBV3-2); maybe TRBD1 (6 bases). CDR1 LGHDT and CDR2 YNNKEL come from the germline V gene (reference sequence). The CDR3 is made up of 15 amino acids. V lost 9 bases and J 0 bases, leaving 14 bases between the germline ends. CDR3 nucleotides: TGTGCCAGTCGGTTAGGGACACCGAACACCGGGGAGCTGTTTTTT. Translation gives CASRLGTPNTGELFF.

The chain combines TRBV3-1 (or the pseudogene TRBV3-2) with TRBJ2-2; D is perhaps TRBD1 or TRBD2 (5 bases each). The CDR3 is 14 amino acids. Trimming removed 7 bases at V and 2 bases at J, with 11 bases between. CDR1 is LGHDT and CDR2 is YNNKEL in the germline V gene (reference sequence). The CDR3 here is CASKRGVNTGELFF. In nucleotides, the CDR3 is TGTGCCAGCAAGAGGGGCGTTAACACCGGGGAGCTGTTTTTT.

This sequence joins TRBV6-5 and TRBJ1-4, with TRBD1 as a possible D gene (5 bases). This CDR3 is 15 amino acids long. The germline V and J ends were trimmed by 5 bases and 8 bases, with 18 bases remaining between them. The germline CDR1 and CDR2 sequences are MNHEY and SVGAGI. CDR3: CASSQRGDYREKLFF. CDR3 nucleotides: TGTGCCAGCAGTCAAAGAGGGGACTATCGAGAAAAACTGTTTTTT.

The rearrangement links TRBV5-6 to TRBJ1-2; a possible D gene is TRBD1 (6 bases). The CDR3 is 13 amino acids. Germline V gene lookup returns CDR1 SGHDT and CDR2 YYEEEE. V lost 7 bases and J 2 bases, leaving 12 bases between the germline ends. Here the CDR3 reads CASGETGNYGYTF. In DNA form, the CDR3 reads TGTGCCAGCGGCGAGACAGGAAACTATGGCTACACCTTC.

The rearrangement links TRBV29-1 to TRBJ2-5; no clear D gene. The germline V and J ends were trimmed by 4 bases and 5 bases, with 5 bases remaining between them. CDR1 is SQVTM and CDR2 is ANQGSEA in the germline V gene. CDR3 length: 10 residues. Here the CDR3 DNA reads TGCAGCGTTGTAGGGGAGACCCAGTACTTC. Translating it yields CSVVGETQYF.